Below, one TCR beta chain is given with its context. The antigen is undetermined. The sample comes from a study of blood T cells in healthy people across ages. Study context: Template switching captured about one barcoded beta molecule per two T cells.

The authors ran a second PCR of 7 to 11 cycles using a sample-barcoded 5' primer and a J-beta primer mix. TCRdb itself ran the 5' RACE reads through MiXCR, one entry per CDR3 protein. The table includes some 920,000 distinct CDR3 sequences, around 54% detected once. The CDR3 runs to 14 residues. Trimming stripped 6 bases from V and 9 bases from J, with 19 bases between. The germline gives CDR1 SGDLS, CDR2 YYNGEE. Whenever a sample was processed, at least 6 million PBMCs were isolated. The study, taken as a whole, reports: A roughly linear age-dependent decrease characterized TCR beta diversity per million T cells.

This receptor was identified in a woman aged 55 to 70 in good health. The sample was blood. The chain recombines TRBV9 with TRBJ2-1; tentative D call: TRBD1 (6 bases). CDR3 sequence (DNA): TGTGCCAGCACGGGCAATGGACAGTTTGGTGAGCAGTTCTTC. Its translation is CASTGNGQFGEQFF.